The rows below give T cell receptor beta chains drawn from one sample of a study of vaccination and CD4 T cells after COVID-19. No cognate antigen is known for these TCRs. From the PCR reads, TCRdb called clonotypes with MiXCR, one entry per CDR3 protein. Found here are more than 9,000 distinct CDR3 sequences, around 60% of them singletons; the top ten hold 20% to 30%. Sequencing input: CD4+ T cells from blood, cultured in vitro. The source is a human donor who had recovered from COVID-19. Each CDR3 is given with its conserved first and last residue. The D gene is left open where the match is weak. Clone size is shown for a subset of rows, as once, few, many or a class of expanded clone.

clone size: few; D gene: -; V gene: TRBV6-1; J gene: TRBJ1-5; CDR3 protein: CASSDINSNQPQHF; CDR3 DNA: TGTGCCAGCAGTGACATCAATAGCAATCAGCCCCAGCATTTT
clone size: -; D gene: TRBD1; V gene: TRBV6-1; J gene: TRBJ2-1; CDR3 protein: CASSTGQEYNEQFF; CDR3 DNA: TGTGCCAGCAGTACGGGACAGGAGTACAATGAGCAGTTCTTC
clone size: -; D gene: TRBD2; V gene: TRBV15; J gene: TRBJ2-2; CDR3 protein: CAAGSGTNTGELFF; CDR3 DNA: TGTGCCGCCGGAAGCGGGACGAACACCGGGGAGCTGTTTTTT
clone size: -; D gene: TRBD1; V gene: TRBV7-6; J gene: TRBJ1-1; CDR3 protein: CASSPRGGGMNTEAFF; CDR3 DNA: TGTGCCAGCAGCCCCCGGGGAGGGGGCATGAACACTGAAGCTTTCTTT
clone size: -; D gene: -; V gene: TRBV2; J gene: TRBJ2-5; CDR3 protein: CASSVIETQYF; CDR3 DNA: TGTGCCAGCAGTGTCATTGAGACCCAGTACTTC
clone size: few; D gene: TRBD1; V gene: TRBV2; J gene: TRBJ1-5; CDR3 protein: CASSRQGNQPQHF; CDR3 DNA: TGTGCCAGCAGTCGACAGGGGAATCAGCCCCAGCATTTT
clone size: -; D gene: TRBD2; V gene: TRBV6-1; J gene: TRBJ2-2; CDR3 protein: CASSPGLAGTGELFF; CDR3 DNA: TGTGCCAGCAGTCCGGGACTAGCGGGTACCGGGGAGCTGTTTTTT
clone size: -; D gene: TRBD2; V gene: TRBV7-2; J gene: TRBJ2-3; CDR3 protein: CASSPGLGSDTQYF; CDR3 DNA: TGTGCCAGCAGCCCAGGACTAGGATCAGATACGCAGTATTTT
clone size: -; D gene: -; V gene: TRBV2; J gene: TRBJ1-1; CDR3 protein: CASSEFRNTEAFF; CDR3 DNA: TGTGCCAGCAGTGAATTTAGGAACACTGAAGCTTTCTTT
clone size: -; D gene: -; V gene: TRBV5-1; J gene: TRBJ1-2; CDR3 protein: CASSLTANYGYTF; CDR3 DNA: TGCGCCAGCAGCTTGACAGCTAACTATGGCTACACCTTC
clone size: few; D gene: -; V gene: TRBV20-1; J gene: TRBJ2-7; CDR3 protein: CSVGSPTYEQYF; CDR3 DNA: TGCAGTGTCGGGAGTCCGACCTACGAGCAGTACTTC
clone size: -; D gene: -; V gene: TRBV7-2; J gene: TRBJ1-1; CDR3 protein: CASSLNKMITEAFF; CDR3 DNA: TGTGCCAGCAGCTTGAACAAGATGATCACTGAAGCTTTCTTT
clone size: few; D gene: TRBD1; V gene: TRBV6-1; J gene: TRBJ1-4; CDR3 protein: CAMGQGGDNEKLFF; CDR3 DNA: TGTGCCATGGGACAGGGAGGGGATAATGAAAAACTGTTTTTT
clone size: -; D gene: -; V gene: TRBV6-5; J gene: TRBJ2-2; CDR3 protein: CASRFSGRRRTGELFF; CDR3 DNA: TGTGCCAGCAGGTTCTCGGGACGGAGAAGGACCGGGGAGCTGTTTTTT
clone size: -; D gene: -; V gene: TRBV15; J gene: TRBJ1-2; CDR3 protein: CATSRDIGGYTF; CDR3 DNA: TGTGCCACCAGCAGAGATATAGGCGGCTACACCTTC
clone size: -; D gene: TRBD2; V gene: TRBV20-1; J gene: TRBJ2-3; CDR3 protein: CSAGVGAGGLADTQYF; CDR3 DNA: TGCAGTGCTGGAGTCGGTGCGGGAGGGCTGGCAGATACGCAGTATTTT
clone size: -; D gene: -; V gene: TRBV4-3; J gene: TRBJ1-2; CDR3 protein: CASSQEWTASNYGYTF; CDR3 DNA: TGCGCCAGCAGCCAAGAATGGACGGCAAGTAACTATGGCTACACCTTC
clone size: -; D gene: TRBD2; V gene: TRBV27; J gene: TRBJ2-3; CDR3 protein: CASTSLAGDRTDTQYF; CDR3 DNA: TGTGCCAGCACTTCCCTAGCGGGAGATCGGACAGATACGCAGTATTTT
clone size: -; D gene: -; V gene: TRBV15; J gene: TRBJ2-5; CDR3 protein: CATGLGRSRTQYF; CDR3 DNA: TGTGCCACCGGACTCGGGCGGTCCCGGACCCAGTACTTC
clone size: -; D gene: TRBD1; V gene: TRBV7-6; J gene: TRBJ1-1; CDR3 protein: CASSSDRTGTNTEAFF; CDR3 DNA: TGTGCCAGCAGCTCGGATCGGACAGGCACGAACACTGAAGCTTTCTTT
clone size: -; D gene: TRBD2; V gene: TRBV20-1; J gene: TRBJ2-3; CDR3 protein: CSAGASGRPYF; CDR3 DNA: TGCAGTGCTGGGGCTAGCGGGAGGCCGTATTTT
clone size: few; D gene: TRBD1; V gene: TRBV28; J gene: TRBJ1-4; CDR3 protein: CASSLLSGTGDEKLFF; CDR3 DNA: TGTGCCAGCAGTTTATTATCCGGGACAGGGGATGAAAAACTGTTTTTT
clone size: -; D gene: -; V gene: TRBV7-9; J gene: TRBJ2-7; CDR3 protein: CASSLGQLGAPLSYEQYF; CDR3 DNA: TGTGCCAGCAGCTTAGGGCAACTAGGGGCCCCCCTCTCCTACGAGCAGTACTTC
clone size: -; D gene: TRBD2; V gene: TRBV20-1; J gene: TRBJ2-1; CDR3 protein: CSARVTSGGVSSYNEQFF; CDR3 DNA: TGCAGTGCTAGAGTGACTAGCGGAGGGGTGAGCTCCTACAATGAGCAGTTCTTC
clone size: -; D gene: -; V gene: TRBV6-1; J gene: TRBJ2-3; CDR3 protein: CASSGGSGTDTQYF; CDR3 DNA: TGTGCCAGCAGTGGGGGGTCGGGCACAGATACGCAGTATTTT
clone size: -; D gene: -; V gene: TRBV10-3; J gene: TRBJ2-5; CDR3 protein: CAISPRVHQETQYF; CDR3 DNA: TGTGCCATCAGTCCTCGTGTTCACCAAGAGACCCAGTACTTC
clone size: -; D gene: -; V gene: TRBV20-1; J gene: TRBJ2-1; CDR3 protein: CSASWFWRDRPTEQFF; CDR3 DNA: TGCAGTGCTAGTTGGTTCTGGCGGGATCGCCCCACGGAGCAGTTCTTC
clone size: once; D gene: -; V gene: TRBV6-1; J gene: TRBJ1-1; CDR3 protein: CASSESSGGAEAFF; CDR3 DNA: TGTGCCAGCAGTGAAAGCAGTGGGGGGGCTGAAGCTTTCTTT
clone size: -; D gene: -; V gene: TRBV12-2; J gene: TRBJ2-1; CDR3 protein: CASRVRGPRYNEQFF; CDR3 DNA: TGTGCAAGTCGCGTTCGTGGGCCGCGTTACAATGAGCAGTTCTTC
clone size: -; D gene: TRBD1; V gene: TRBV20-1; J gene: TRBJ2-7; CDR3 protein: CSARDSGTGEIYEQYF; CDR3 DNA: TGCAGTGCTAGAGATTCGGGGACAGGAGAAATCTACGAGCAGTACTTC
clone size: -; D gene: TRBD1; V gene: TRBV10-3; J gene: TRBJ2-2; CDR3 protein: CAISGTGVTGELFF; CDR3 DNA: TGTGCCATATCCGGGACAGGGGTCACCGGGGAGCTGTTTTTT
clone size: -; D gene: -; V gene: TRBV20-1; J gene: TRBJ2-2; CDR3 protein: CSARVPPGGAVGTGELFF; CDR3 DNA: TGCAGTGCTAGAGTGCCCCCGGGTGGGGCCGTGGGCACCGGGGAGCTGTTTTTT
clone size: medium-sized; D gene: TRBD2; V gene: TRBV20-1; J gene: TRBJ2-2; CDR3 protein: CSAPGTSGTGELFF; CDR3 DNA: TGCAGTGCTCCCGGGACTAGCGGCACCGGGGAGCTGTTTTTT
clone size: -; D gene: -; V gene: TRBV7-2; J gene: TRBJ2-3; CDR3 protein: CASAGQNTDTQYF; CDR3 DNA: TGTGCCAGTGCGGGGCAGAACACAGATACGCAGTATTTT
clone size: -; D gene: -; V gene: TRBV27; J gene: TRBJ1-2; CDR3 protein: CASSSSAQGRRGYTF; CDR3 DNA: TGTGCCAGCAGTTCCTCCGCCCAGGGCCGTCGGGGCTACACCTTC
clone size: -; D gene: -; V gene: TRBV7-9; J gene: TRBJ2-5; CDR3 protein: CASSLGGTILQETRYF; CDR3 DNA: TGTGCCAGCAGCTTGGGCGGAACCATACTCCAAGAGACCCGGTACTTC
clone size: -; D gene: -; V gene: TRBV24-1; J gene: TRBJ1-5; CDR3 protein: CATDRDIDSNQPQHF; CDR3 DNA: TGTGCCACCGATCGGGATATCGATAGCAATCAGCCCCAGCATTTT
clone size: -; D gene: TRBD2; V gene: TRBV6-1; J gene: TRBJ2-3; CDR3 protein: CASSDSGRTDTQYF; CDR3 DNA: TGTGCCAGCAGCGATAGCGGGAGGACAGATACGCAGTATTTT
clone size: few; D gene: -; V gene: TRBV7-2; J gene: TRBJ2-2; CDR3 protein: CASSPRRGTGELFF; CDR3 DNA: TGTGCCAGCAGCCCGCGCCGGGGCACCGGGGAGCTGTTTTTT
clone size: -; D gene: TRBD1; V gene: TRBV7-3; J gene: TRBJ2-2; CDR3 protein: CASSLGARGLTGELFF; CDR3 DNA: TGTGCCAGCAGCTTAGGGGCCAGGGGGCTGACCGGGGAGCTGTTTTTT
clone size: few; D gene: -; V gene: TRBV30; J gene: TRBJ1-6; CDR3 protein: CAWSAFPRGALHF; CDR3 DNA: TGTGCCTGGAGTGCTTTTCCACGAGGGGCCCTCCACTTT
clone size: -; D gene: -; V gene: TRBV6-5; J gene: TRBJ2-5; CDR3 protein: CASSYGGSQETQYF; CDR3 DNA: TGTGCCAGCAGTTACGGGGGGTCCCAAGAGACCCAGTACTTC
clone size: -; D gene: TRBD2; V gene: TRBV5-5; J gene: TRBJ2-5; CDR3 protein: CASTPIGRDPLDRTQYF; CDR3 DNA: TGTGCCAGCACCCCTATCGGGAGGGACCCCTTGGACCGGACCCAGTACTTC
clone size: -; D gene: TRBD1; V gene: TRBV12-3/TRBV12-4; J gene: TRBJ1-4; CDR3 protein: CASSESRGNEKLFF; CDR3 DNA: TGTGCCAGCAGCGAATCCAGGGGGAATGAAAAACTGTTTTTT
clone size: -; D gene: -; V gene: TRBV6-1; J gene: TRBJ2-5; CDR3 protein: CASAQRETQYF; CDR3 DNA: TGTGCCAGCGCCCAGCGGGAGACCCAGTACTTC
clone size: -; D gene: -; V gene: TRBV6-1; J gene: TRBJ2-2; CDR3 protein: CATRNSNTGELFF; CDR3 DNA: TGTGCCACCAGAAACAGCAACACCGGGGAGCTGTTTTTT
clone size: -; D gene: TRBD1; V gene: TRBV20-1; J gene: TRBJ2-3; CDR3 protein: CSARSTGTGSDTQYF; CDR3 DNA: TGCAGTGCTAGGTCCACCGGGACAGGGTCAGATACGCAGTATTTT
clone size: few; D gene: -; V gene: TRBV7-8; J gene: TRBJ1-2; CDR3 protein: CASSLAGLSYGYTF; CDR3 DNA: TGTGCCAGCAGCTTAGCCGGGCTGAGCTATGGCTACACCTTC
clone size: -; D gene: -; V gene: TRBV27; J gene: TRBJ2-2; CDR3 protein: CASSYDPLVNTGELFF; CDR3 DNA: TGTGCCAGCAGTTATGACCCGCTTGTTAACACCGGGGAGCTGTTTTTT
clone size: -; D gene: TRBD2; V gene: TRBV20-1; J gene: TRBJ2-5; CDR3 protein: CSARLAGAQETQYF; CDR3 DNA: TGCAGTGCAAGACTAGCGGGGGCTCAAGAGACCCAGTACTTC
clone size: -; D gene: TRBD1; V gene: TRBV28; J gene: TRBJ2-3; CDR3 protein: CASSLNTGDASTDTQYF; CDR3 DNA: TGTGCCAGCAGTTTAAATACAGGGGATGCTAGCACAGATACGCAGTATTTT
clone size: -; D gene: -; V gene: TRBV2; J gene: TRBJ2-2; CDR3 protein: CASSWGGELFF; CDR3 DNA: TGTGCCAGCAGTTGGGGGGGGGAGCTGTTTTTT
clone size: few; D gene: TRBD1; V gene: TRBV7-9; J gene: TRBJ2-3; CDR3 protein: CASRSGGGDTQYF; CDR3 DNA: TGTGCCAGCAGGTCAGGGGGCGGAGATACGCAGTATTTT